Many counts were recorded for the clone carrying this T cell receptor beta chain. Antigen specificity is unknown. This specimen belongs to a study of neurological immune-mediated disorders. Study conclusions and caveats: The repertoires of 18 of 34 multiple sclerosis patients were placed by phylogenetic grouping in a single related-CDR3 cluster, which may be a signature. The highest TCR clonal expansion occurred in HTLV-1-associated myelopathy; multiple sclerosis fell below healthy controls.

CDR3 length: 15 amino acids. CDR1 is SEHNR, CDR2 FQNEAQ, per germline (reference sequence). Trimming took 4 bases from V and 4 from J; bases not matched to a gene: 8. 5'RACE with 10-nucleotide random UMIs produced the cDNA. Over 170 million TCR-beta sequences from 15-18 subjects came out of each sequencing run. TCRdb analysed the 5' RACE reads with MiXCR anew, one entry per CDR3 protein. The data contain about 60,000 distinct CDR3 sequences, around 3.8% of them singletons. This clonotype originated in a woman in her forties or fifties with multiple sclerosis. The sequenced sample was PBMCs. The rearrangement joins TRBV7-9 to TRBJ2-7, with 9 positions matching TRBD2. The CDR3 DNA is TGTGCCAGCAGCTCCCTTAGCGGGAGAGCTTACGAGCAGTACTTC. As protein: CASSSLSGRAYEQYF.